This T cell receptor (beta chain) was documented in a study of shared clonotypes between healthy human individuals. At the level of the study: Donors, aged 18 to 49, were a couple of women and a few men.

DNA from unsorted PBMC was sequenced on ten immunoSEQ deep assay plates. Some clones are missing from TCRdb's copy, which holds only in-frame ones; the method was immunoSEQ multiplex PCR. In the table there are 450,000 or so clones, roughly four fifths of which are singletons. Germline assignment: CDR1 LNHNV and CDR2 YYDKDF (reference sequence). The CDR3 runs to 16 residues. Germline trimming cut 4 bases from V and 7 bases from J; bases unmatched to any gene: 11. The source material was PBMCs. V is TRBV15 and J is TRBJ1-4, with 8 bases that match TRBD1. The TCR comes from a woman in her 40s in good health. Some clones in this sample may be carry-over from other donors' samples. CDR3 DNA: TGTGCCACCAGCACGACCACCAGGGGGCTGATTGAAAAACTGTTTTTT. It codes for CATSTTTRGLIEKLFF. The entire variable domain, with the rest obtained from reference TRBV15 and TRBJ1-4, is as follows: DAMVIQNPRYQVTQFGKPVTLSCSQTLNHNVMYWYQQKSSQAPKLLFHYYDKDFNNEADTPDNFQSRRPNTSFCFLDIRSPGLGDTAMYLCATSTTTRGLIEKLFFGSGTQLSVL.